This T cell receptor beta chain was observed in a study of blood T cell repertoires in COVID-19 (TCRdb year 2020). In terms of the full investigation: Samples from collaborators originated in the United States, Italy and Spain and spanned both the acute and convalescent phases of COVID-19. A de-identified subject ID, COVID-19 status, age in years and sex were almost always included in the sample metadata. The material from the prospective study consisted of cDNA or gDNA derived from T cells, B-cell-depleted T cells, or PBMCs. Where available, HLA class I and class II types were obtained from metadata supplied by the sample provider rather than from assay-based typing. The repertoires were released in a freely available public database intended as a resource for research on the immune response to SARS-CoV-2. The samples were drawn from two sources: the first 160 participants of the ongoing ImmuneRACE study, and fewer than 1,500 subjects contributed by 6 global collaborators. Deeply sampled blood TCRbeta repertoires from subjects exposed to, actively infected with, or recovered from COVID-19 were included in the dataset.

What the authors observed across the whole study: The amount of clinical and demographic metadata varied by source and participant and was provided uncurated.

The immunoSEQ Assay, a bias-controlled multiplex PCR, was used to amplify TCRbeta CDR3 regions from genomic DNA. The authors processed their data as follows. Within the assay, amplification of reference gene primers was used to estimate how many nucleated cells each sample contained. To quantify the absolute abundance of each unique TCRbeta CDR3 rearrangement, sequence reads were collapsed and filtered. For each sample, productive Simpson clonality was calculated as the square root of Simpson's diversity index across productive rearrangements. In TCRdb, the immuneACCESS table is reduced to in-frame sequences with V and J assigned. These tables do not hold every clone; where another copy was compared, an unresolved V gene accounts for under half, and the others remain unexplained. That table is the source of V, J and clone size, and D and trimming were worked out from the DNA. This sample holds about 220,000 clones; around 87% were observed only once. The top ten hold less than 4% of the sample.

A word on this clone: It lacks a known antigen. The record has no base qualities; no much larger clone is one base away.

CDR3 length: 14 amino acids, cysteine to phenylalanine. Here the CDR3 DNA is all that survives: 42 bases in frame from base 1. Trimming removed 0 bases from V and 0 bases from J, leaving 5 bases between the germline ends. CDR1 and CDR2 were assigned from the germline V gene (reference sequence) as LNHNV and YYDKDF. Samples from volunteer blood donors who had recovered from COVID-19 were contributed by a second Seattle source. The collaborating institutions used their own protocols to collect whole blood in K2EDTA tubes. Collaborator samples were shipped for TCRbeta analysis as frozen whole blood, isolated PBMCs, or DNA extracted from either sample type.

What was sequenced was peripheral blood. The receptor chain draws on TRBV15 and TRBJ1-1; the D gene cannot be named for sure. The origin of this receptor is a woman in her twenties or thirties who had recovered from COVID-19. The CDR3 is CATSRDHMNTEAFF. The DNA sequence follows: TGTGCCACCAGCAGAGACCACATGAACACTGAAGCTTTCTTT. The CDR3 plus the reference TRBV15 and TRBJ1-1 genes for the other parts give the full variable domain: DAMVIQNPRYQVTQFGKPVTLSCSQTLNHNVMYWYQQKSSQAPKLLFHYYDKDFNNEADTPDNFQSRRPNTSFCFLDIRSPGLGDTAMYLCATSRDHMNTEAFFGQGTRLTVV.